The TCR beta chain under discussion was sequenced for a study of shared T cell receptors in the human thymus. The ends lost 3 bases at V and 1 base at J; junction bases unmatched: 2. CDR3 size: 15 residues. CDR1 and CDR2 from the germline V gene are KGHSH and LQKENI. Profiling relied on immunoSEQ multiplex PCR, and the TCRdb table lists in-frame clones only, not all of them. The sample records some 700,000 clones, roughly 90% being singletons. This same sample was also taken into another study, of human thymus T cells. That source notes: Each of the donors was a healthy Finnish infant who was undergoing open corrective cardiac surgery for congenital heart defects. Resections removed during corrective heart surgery provided the thymus tissue used. Repertoires sampled from thymus and blood appeared biased in V and J gene usage. Unrelated individuals reportedly shared highly overlapping thymic TCR repertoires.

The sequenced sample consisted of thymocytes. The rearrangement joins TRBV18 to TRBJ2-2, with TRBD1 identical over 7 bases. The origin of this receptor is a boy under two years old with a congenital heart defect. Here the CDR3 DNA reads TGTGCCAGCTCACCGGGACAGCGGAACACCGGGGAGCTGTTTTTT. This sequence encodes CASSPGQRNTGELFF.